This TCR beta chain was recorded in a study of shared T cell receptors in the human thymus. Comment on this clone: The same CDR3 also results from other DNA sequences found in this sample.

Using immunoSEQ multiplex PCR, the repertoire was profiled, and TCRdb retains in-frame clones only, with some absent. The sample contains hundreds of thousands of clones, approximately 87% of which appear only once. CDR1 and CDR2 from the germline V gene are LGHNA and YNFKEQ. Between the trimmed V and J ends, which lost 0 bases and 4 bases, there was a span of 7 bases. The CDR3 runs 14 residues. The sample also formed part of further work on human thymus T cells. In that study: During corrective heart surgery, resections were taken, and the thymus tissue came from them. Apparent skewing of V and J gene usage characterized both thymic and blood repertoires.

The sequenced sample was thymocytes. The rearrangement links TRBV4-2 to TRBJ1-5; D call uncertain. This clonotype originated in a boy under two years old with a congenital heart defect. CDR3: CASSQDAGNQPQHF. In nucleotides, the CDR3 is TGTGCCAGCAGCCAAGATGCCGGGAATCAGCCCCAGCATTTT.